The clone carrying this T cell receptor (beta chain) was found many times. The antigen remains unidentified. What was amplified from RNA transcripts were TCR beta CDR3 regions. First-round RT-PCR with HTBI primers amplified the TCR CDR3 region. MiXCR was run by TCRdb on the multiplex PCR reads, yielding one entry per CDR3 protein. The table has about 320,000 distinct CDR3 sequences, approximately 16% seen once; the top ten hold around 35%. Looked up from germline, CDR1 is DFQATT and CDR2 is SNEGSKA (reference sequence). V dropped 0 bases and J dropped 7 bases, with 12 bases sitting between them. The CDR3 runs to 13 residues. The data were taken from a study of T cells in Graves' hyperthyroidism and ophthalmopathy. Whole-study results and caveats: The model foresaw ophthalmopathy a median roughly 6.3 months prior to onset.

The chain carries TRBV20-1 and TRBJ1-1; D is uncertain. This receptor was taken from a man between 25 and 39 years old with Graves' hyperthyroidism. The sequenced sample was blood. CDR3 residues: CSARDWLASEAFF. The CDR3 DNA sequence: TGCAGTGCTAGAGATTGGTTGGCGAGTGAAGCTTTCTTT.